What follows are 21 T cell receptor beta chains derived from one specimen sequenced in a study of post-analysis software for immune sequencing data. Study findings and constraints: Roughly five TRBV segments appeared more often in patients than in controls, and TRBV5-6, TRBV5-1 and TRBV20-1 were among these.

Prepared libraries of TCR beta cDNA carried unique molecular identifiers. TCRdb reprocessed the PCR reads with MiXCR, giving one entry per CDR3 protein. The sample includes roughly 650,000 distinct CDR3 sequences, 55% to 70% of them seen just once. Antigens for these TCRs are unknown. Source material: blood. Receptors were obtained from a girl aged 2 to 10 with multiple sclerosis.

This chain connects TRBV5-1 to TRBJ1-1, with 8 bases that match TRBD1. Germline loops: CDR1 SGHRS, CDR2 YFSETQ. The CDR3 runs to 15 residues. With V trimmed by 1 base and J by 0 bases, 2 bases remained unmatched. As DNA, the CDR3 is TGCGCCAGCAGCTTGCAGGGGGCTGTGAACACTGAAGCTTTCTTT. Amino acids: CASSLQGAVNTEAFF. Complete variable domain (other parts from reference TRBV5-1 and TRBJ1-1): KAGVTQTPRYLIKTRGQQVTLSCSPISGHRSVSWYQQTPGQGLQFLFEYFSETQRNKGNFPGRFSGRQFSNSRSEMNVSTLELGDSALYLCASSLQGAVNTEAFFGQGTRLTVV.

This clonotype was seen only a few times. J is TRBJ2-3 and V is TRBV14; TRBD1 agrees at 9 bases. CDR1 SGHDN and CDR2 FVKESK come from the germline V gene. This CDR3 has 14 amino acids. V lost 3 bases and J lost 5; bases outside the gene matches: 3. CDR3 sequence reads: CASSHRDRVDTQYF. The CDR3 bases are TGTGCCAGCAGCCACCGGGACAGGGTAGATACGCAGTATTTT.

The chain carries TRBV25-1 and TRBJ2-7; no definite D call. The CDR3 is 13 residues long. Trimming stripped 4 bases from V and 9 bases from J, with 16 bases between. The germline V gene encodes CDR1 MGHDK and CDR2 SYGVNS. CDR3: CASSVDPQRSQYF. Here the CDR3 DNA reads TGTGCCAGCAGTGTAGATCCCCAGAGATCGCAGTACTTC.

This rearrangement joins TRBV11-2 to TRBJ2-3, with 7 nucleotides matching TRBD2. V lost 0 bases to trimming and J lost 3 bases; unmatched junction nucleotides: 3. The CDR3 sequence is 15 residues long. Per germline, CDR1 SGHAT and CDR2 FQNNGV. This CDR3 is CASSLELAMTDTQYF. As DNA, the CDR3 is TGTGCCAGCAGCTTAGAACTAGCGATGACAGATACGCAGTATTTT.

The chain is built from TRBV5-1 and TRBJ2-7, with 8 bases matching TRBD1. With V trimmed by 4 bases and J by 0 bases, 6 bases remained unmatched. Germline loops: CDR1 SGHRS, CDR2 YFSETQ. The CDR3 contains 15 residues. The CDR3 nucleotides read TGCGCCAGCAGCCCACGGGGACAGGTCTCCTACGAGCAGTACTTC. Its translation: CASSPRGQVSYEQYF.

The chain carries TRBV20-1 and TRBJ2-3; 10 nucleotides agree with TRBD2. CDR3 length equals 15 residues. Germline CDR1 and CDR2: DFQATT and SNEGSKA (reference sequence). The junction had 7 bases not matched to a gene; V was cut back by 4 bases and J by 3 bases. The CDR3 region has the DNA TGCAGTGCTATAGCGGGAGGAGTAGGAACAGATACGCAGTATTTT. Translated, it gives CSAIAGGVGTDTQYF.

In its sample, this clonotype was seen once. The rearrangement joins TRBV9 to TRBJ2-4; 12 nucleotides agree with TRBD2. This CDR3 contains 18 residues. V was clipped by 3 bases and J by 0 bases; unmatched bases: 7. The germline V gene has CDR1 SGDLS and CDR2 YYNGEE. The CDR3 DNA reads TGTGCCAGCAGCGAGGGACTAGCGGGCGGACTAGCCAAAAACATTCAGTACTTC. The encoded protein is CASSEGLAGGLAKNIQYF.

This CDR3 reads CASSYSSGINEQFF. DNA for the CDR3: TGTGCCAGCAGTTATTCTAGCGGAATCAATGAGCAGTTCTTC. This chain uses TRBV6-5 with TRBJ2-1; 7 bases fit TRBD2. This CDR3 region has 14 residues. CDR1 MNHEY and CDR2 SVGAGI come from the germline V gene. Germline trimming cut 3 bases from V and 6 bases from J; bases unmatched to any gene: 5.

This chain joins TRBV28 and TRBJ2-7; D might be TRBD1 (6 bases). The J call may be faulty, since TRBJ2-5 better matches the DNA end. CDR3 length: 15 residues. The germline gives CDR1 MDHEN, CDR2 SYDVKM. DNA for the CDR3: TGTGCCAGCGGCAGGGGCAGGGATAGTCAAGAGACCCAGTACTTC. Protein sequence: CASGRGRDSQETQYF.

The rearrangement joins TRBV5-5 to TRBJ2-5, with 8 bases matching TRBD2. The assigned J gene may be wrong: the sequence end matches TRBJ2-7 better. Germline V gives CDR1 SGHKS, CDR2 YYEKEE (reference sequence). The CDR3 is made up of 15 amino acids. CDR3 sequence reads: CASSFRLAMGYEQYF. DNA of the CDR3: TGTGCCAGCAGCTTCCGACTAGCGATGGGATACGAGCAGTACTTC.

This chain joins TRBV4-1 and TRBJ2-7; 7 positions match TRBD2. The germline V gene has CDR1 MGHRA and CDR2 YSYEKL. The CDR3 sequence is 16 residues long. The J segment lost 1 base and the V segment lost 1 base, leaving 7 bases of the junction unmatched. CDR3 residues: CASSQAPGLLSYEQYF. CDR3 in DNA: TGCGCCAGCAGCCAAGCCCCGGGACTACTTTCCTACGAGCAGTACTTC.

Here the CDR3 DNA reads TGTGCCAGCCAAGTAACGAACACCGGGGAGCTGTTTTTT. Its translation: CASQVTNTGELFF. The chain couples TRBV10-3 to TRBJ2-2; no reliable D call. V lost 10 bases and J lost 0, with 9 bases in between. The CDR3 is made up of 13 amino acids. Germline V gives CDR1 ENHRY, CDR2 SYGVKD.

This clonotype was detected only a few times. V and J are TRBV29-1 and TRBJ2-7, with 7 bases lining up with TRBD1. The J call may be in error: the DNA end matches TRBJ2-5 better. Per the germline V gene, CDR1 is SQVTM and CDR2 is ANQGSEA. The length of the CDR3 is 13 residues. Written as DNA, the CDR3 is TGCAGCGCCGCCCCAGGGGGTTGGGAGACCCAGTACTTC. This sequence encodes CSAAPGGWETQYF.

The rearrangement uses TRBV5-1 and TRBJ1-2; 8 bases align to TRBD1. V dropped 4 bases and J dropped 8; count of bases not matched to a gene: 7. The CDR3 is 13 amino acids. Per the germline V gene, CDR1 is SGHRS and CDR2 is YFSETQ. This CDR3 is CASSREDRGGYTF. The CDR3 bases are TGCGCCAGCAGCCGAGAAGACAGGGGAGGCTACACCTTC.

This clonotype was picked up a small number of times. The chain has TRBV6-5 and TRBJ2-3; D is unresolved. Deletions cut 5 bases from V and 2 bases from J, with 11 bases between. The germline CDR1 and CDR2 sequences are MNHEY and SVGAGI. The CDR3 covers 14 residues. Here the CDR3 reads CASSLRSFTDTQYF. Here the CDR3 DNA reads TGTGCCAGCAGTCTTAGGAGCTTCACAGATACGCAGTATTTT.

Notes on this clonotype: One junction end disagrees with the germline gene, perhaps due to a read error. The chain combines TRBV6-2 or TRBV6-3 with TRBJ1-1, with D perhaps matching TRBD1 (5 bases). CDR3 size: 12 residues. Germline CDR1 reads MNHEY; CDR2 reads SVGEGT. The CDR3 spells CASNRGNTGAFF. CDR3 in DNA: TGTGCCAGCAATCGGGGGAACACTGGAGCTTTCTTT.

The chain carries TRBV5-1 and TRBJ2-1; TRBD2 aligns across 11 bases. Germline V CDR1 and CDR2: SGHRS, YFSETQ. The CDR3 is 15 amino acids. V lost 3 bases and J lost 12; bases outside the gene matches: 11. CDR3 region: CASSSTSGSRYGQFF. CDR3 nucleotide sequence: TGCGCCAGCAGCTCTACTAGCGGGAGTAGGTATGGGCAGTTCTTC.

This clonotype turned up a few times. V and J are TRBV9 and TRBJ1-2, with D hard to call. The length of the CDR3 is 13 residues. In germline, CDR1 is SGDLS, CDR2 YYNGEE. The V gene lost 3 bases and the J gene lost 0 bases, with 6 bases spanning the gap. CDR3: CASSAESNYGYTF. CDR3 DNA: TGTGCCAGCAGCGCGGAATCTAACTATGGCTACACCTTC.

The rearrangement uses TRBV4-2 and TRBJ2-3; no clear D gene. This CDR3 has 14 amino acids. The V end was cut by 4 bases, the J end by 6 bases, with 14 bases between. Per the germline V gene, CDR1 is LGHNA and CDR2 is YNFKEQ. This chain's CDR3 is CASSLPFGDDTQYF. As DNA, the CDR3 is TGTGCCAGCAGCCTCCCCTTTGGAGACGATACGCAGTATTTT.

This rearrangement joins TRBV6-5 to TRBJ2-1; 12 nucleotides agree with TRBD2. The CDR3 is made up of 18 amino acids. The trim removed 2 bases at V and 7 bases at J, leaving 12 bases unmatched. Looked up from germline, CDR1 is MNHEY and CDR2 is SVGAGI. The CDR3 reads CASSYPFGSSGGANEQFF. In DNA form, the CDR3 reads TGTGCCAGCAGTTACCCCTTCGGATCTAGCGGGGGGGCTAATGAGCAGTTCTTC.

The chain employs TRBV12-3 or TRBV12-4 and TRBJ1-2; TRBD1 agrees at 9 bases. The length of the CDR3 is 16 residues. The junction had 8 bases not matched to a gene; V was cut back by 3 bases and J by 3 bases. The CDR3 loop is CASSLGGTGLDYGYTF. The DNA of the CDR3 is TGTGCCAGCAGTTTGGGGGGGACAGGGCTAGACTATGGCTACACCTTC.